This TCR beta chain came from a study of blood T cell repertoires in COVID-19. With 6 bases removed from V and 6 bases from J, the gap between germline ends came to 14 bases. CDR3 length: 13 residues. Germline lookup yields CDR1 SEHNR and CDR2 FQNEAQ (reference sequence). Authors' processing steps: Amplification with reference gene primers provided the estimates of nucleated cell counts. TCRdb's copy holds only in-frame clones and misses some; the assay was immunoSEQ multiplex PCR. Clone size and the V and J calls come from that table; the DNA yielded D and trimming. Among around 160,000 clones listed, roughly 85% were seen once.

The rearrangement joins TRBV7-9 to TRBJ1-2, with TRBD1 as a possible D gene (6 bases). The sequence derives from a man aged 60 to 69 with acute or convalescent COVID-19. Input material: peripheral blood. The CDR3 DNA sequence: TGTGCCAGCAGGGGTGAGGGGGACCATGGCTACACCTTC. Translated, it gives CASRGEGDHGYTF.